The entry below gives a single T cell receptor beta chain sequence along with its context. This clone has only one observation. It lacks a known antigen. No base quality information exists; no much larger clone differs at one position. The trial excluded patients who had a history of autoimmune disease or were on systemic immunosuppression. Peripheral blood for TCR sequencing was collected from all dose cohorts at baseline, on cycle 4 day 1, and on cycle 7 day 1. Samples came from an open-label, multicenter, first-in-human phase I dose-escalation trial of ivuxolimab. Adults with locally advanced or metastatic head and neck squamous cell, hepatocellular, melanoma or renal cell carcinoma were enrolled in the trial. Before TCR sequencing, CD4+ T cells and CD8+ T cells were sorted from peripheral blood as separate populations. The data were taken from a study of OX40 agonist ivuxolimab in advanced cancers. About the investigation overall: Ivuxolimab, which targeted the costimulatory receptor OX40 (CD134), was an agonistic, fully human IgG2 monoclonal antibody. Intravenous ivuxolimab was administered to patients every 2 weeks at six dose levels: 0.01, 0.1, 0.3, 1.5, 3 and 10 mg/kg. Of the 52 patients in dose escalation, around 20 had hepatocellular carcinoma, some 15 had melanoma, 9 had renal cell carcinoma and 9 had head and neck cancer. In the dose-escalation cohort, roughly 80% of patients were male, and the mean age was approximately 60 years, with a range of roughly 20 to 85. Prior anti-PD-1, anti-PD-L1 or anti-CTLA-4 therapy was permitted, and checkpoint inhibitors had been received by about two fifths of dose-escalation patients. Three dose-escalation patients achieved partial responses, one with hepatocellular carcinoma and two with cutaneous melanoma. The point of sequencing TCRbeta in the periphery was to test whether ivuxolimab changed TCR sequence diversity and drove clonal T-cell expansion. The paper describes the monotherapy dose-escalation part (N ≈ 52 patients) of the phase I trial of ivuxolimab.

V is cut by 4 bases and J by 3 bases, and the space between the germline ends is 7 bases. There are 13 amino acids in the CDR3, from cysteine to phenylalanine inclusive. Solely the CDR3 DNA is kept, with 39 bases framed from the first base. According to the germline V gene (reference sequence), CDR1 reads LNHDA and CDR2 reads SQIVND. For sequencing of the TCRbeta CDR3 region, genomic DNA was extracted from the sorted cells. The immunoSEQ Assay was used to sequence the TCRbeta CDR3 regions. Not all clones reach the TCRdb copy of this immuneACCESS table, which keeps in-frame sequences only. Checked studies attribute under half of the gap to unresolved V genes and leave the rest unexplained. The sample yields 90,000 to 100,000 clones; 90% to 97% were counted once. Roughly 2.1% of the sample goes to the ten largest clones. General conclusions and limits of the study: Which antigens the clonally expanded peripheral T cells were specific for was not determined. At doses of 0.1 to 3.0 mg/kg, clonal expansion of both CD4+ and CD8+ T cells in blood was seen between baseline and week 6. On average, CD8+ T cells showed more expanded clones than CD4+ T cells after ivuxolimab. Low levels of normalized T-cell clonal expansion were also shown by some nonresponding patients. In partial responders in the 0.1-3.0 mg/kg groups, normalized peripheral clonal expansion was found to be among the lowest, especially among CD8+ T cells.

This specimen consisted of CD4+ or CD8+ T cells sorted from blood, obtained in a trial of the OX40 agonist ivuxolimab. The V gene is TRBV19 and the J gene is TRBJ2-1; TRBD1 is a possible D gene, resting on 5 matching bases. This sequence originates from an adult with an advanced solid tumor such as melanoma, head and neck, liver or kidney cancer. The DNA reads as follows: TGTGCCAGTAGTAGTCAGGGCTACAATGAGCAGTTCTTC. It translates as CASSSQGYNEQFF.